Shown below are 27 T cell receptor beta chains from a single sample sequenced in a study of PD-L1 blockade in urothelial cancer. Profiling relied on immunoSEQ multiplex PCR, and the TCRdb table lists in-frame clones only, not all of them. The sample records 50,000 to 65,000 clones, approximately 86% being singletons. The sample was PBMCs, taken around atezolizumab (anti-PD-L1) treatment. The receptors originated from a man aged 50 or older with urothelial cancer.

This clone was counted only a few times. This sequence joins TRBV11-2 and TRBJ2-5; 8 bases agree with TRBD1. Germline loops: CDR1 SGHAT, CDR2 FQNNGV. CDR3 length: 16 residues. The ends lost 5 bases at V and 5 bases at J; junction bases unmatched: 13. The CDR3 bases are TGTGCCAGCAGCCGAGGACAGGGCGGGCTAGGGGAGACCCAGTACTTC. It codes for CASSRGQGGLGETQYF.

In this sample, this clone turned up once. The chain joins TRBV2 to TRBJ2-5; 12 positions match TRBD2. The CDR3 runs 17 residues. V lost 3 bases and J lost 3; bases outside the gene matches: 8. Germline V gives CDR1 SNHLY, CDR2 FYNNEI. The CDR3 loop is CASSDLGLAGGKETQYF. The CDR3 DNA reads as TGTGCCAGCAGTGATCTCGGGCTAGCGGGAGGGAAAGAGACCCAGTACTTC.

The rearrangement joins TRBV27 to TRBJ1-3, with no clear D. V was clipped by 0 bases and J by 5 bases, with 11 bases between them. From germline, CDR1 is MNHEY and CDR2 SMNVEV (reference sequence). This CDR3 has 15 residues. Here the CDR3 DNA reads TGTGCCAGCAGTTTATCTTCGGACGGGAGAAACACCATATATTTT. Protein sequence: CASSLSSDGRNTIYF.

The rearrangement uses TRBV19 and TRBJ2-1; a weak D match, TRBD1 (6 bases). The V end was cut by 6 bases, the J end by 5 bases, with 14 bases between. Germline V gene lookup returns CDR1 LNHDA and CDR2 SQIVND (reference sequence). The CDR3 is made up of 14 amino acids. The CDR3 loop is CASRRGSLDNEQFF. In DNA form, the CDR3 reads TGTGCCAGTAGAAGGGGGAGCCTCGACAATGAGCAGTTCTTC.

In DNA form, the CDR3 reads TGTGCCAGCAGCCAAGATCCTAGCGGGAGTCCCTACAATGAGCAGTTCTTC. Translated, it gives CASSQDPSGSPYNEQFF. The chain combines TRBV4-2 with TRBJ2-1; 10 bases are shared with TRBD2. The CDR3 is made up of 17 amino acids. J was trimmed by 2 bases and V by 0 bases; bases with no gene match: 4. Looked up from germline, CDR1 is LGHNA and CDR2 is YNFKEQ.

The chain carries TRBV5-1 and TRBJ2-2, with TRBD2 as a possible D gene (6 bases). Germline assignment: CDR1 SGHRS and CDR2 YFSETQ. V shed 5 bases and J shed 4 bases, with 15 bases lying between them. The CDR3 covers 15 residues. CDR3 in amino acids: CASRPGDFPTGELFF. In DNA, the CDR3 is TGCGCCAGCAGGCCGGGGGACTTCCCCACCGGGGAGCTGTTTTTT. The entire variable domain, with the rest obtained from reference TRBV5-1 and TRBJ2-2, is as follows: KAGVTQTPRYLIKTRGQQVTLSCSPISGHRSVSWYQQTPGQGLQFLFEYFSETQRNKGNFPGRFSGRQFSNSRSEMNVSTLELGDSALYLCASRPGDFPTGELFFGEGSRLTVL.

The gene calls are TRBV4-1 and TRBJ2-5; 11 bases align to TRBD1. CDR3 length: 15 residues. Trimming cost V 1 base and J 5 bases; bases outside gene matches: 3. CDR1 MGHRA and CDR2 YSYEKL come from the germline V gene. The CDR3 sequence is CASSQGTGGRETQYF. CDR3 coding DNA: TGCGCCAGCAGCCAAGGGACAGGGGGCCGGGAGACCCAGTACTTC.

The chain employs TRBV2 and TRBJ2-7; 9 bases are shared with TRBD2. V lost 6 bases to trimming and J lost 4 bases; unmatched junction nucleotides: 10. The CDR3 length is 15 residues. Germline CDR1 is SNHLY and CDR2 is FYNNEI. CDR3 amino acids: CASRPLAGKEYEQYF. CDR3 coding DNA: TGTGCCAGCAGGCCTCTAGCGGGGAAAGAGTACGAGCAGTACTTC.

The J gene is TRBJ2-1, the V gene TRBV11-3; TRBD2 is a possible D gene (6 bases). This CDR3 is 13 amino acids long. Per germline, CDR1 SGHNT and CDR2 YENEEA. Trimming cost V 2 bases and J 5 bases, with 7 bases left between them. The CDR3 is CASSLRRDNEQFF. The CDR3 DNA reads as TGTGCCAGCAGCTTAAGGAGGGACAATGAGCAGTTCTTC.

V is TRBV5-1 and J is TRBJ1-5, with D possibly being TRBD1 (6 bases). Per germline, CDR1 SGHRS and CDR2 YFSETQ. The V end was cut by 0 bases, the J end by 6 bases, with 13 bases between. The CDR3 sequence is 15 residues long. CDR3 DNA: TGCGCCAGCAGCTTGGATCTGGGGGCGGGTCAGCCCCAGCATTTT. Its translation is CASSLDLGAGQPQHF.

This chain connects TRBV28 to TRBJ1-5; 12 bases line up with TRBD1. V gave up 6 bases and J gave up 4 bases; unmatched junction bases: 10. This CDR3 comprises 17 residues. Germline V gene sequence: CDR1 MDHEN, CDR2 SYDVKM. The CDR3 protein is CASSLAGTGGANQPQHF. The CDR3 DNA sequence: TGTGCCAGCAGCCTGGCTGGGACAGGGGGCGCGAATCAGCCCCAGCATTTT.

CDR3 loop: CASRIPAGRDYGYTF. The DNA of the CDR3 is TGTGCCAGCAGGATACCGGCGGGACGGGACTATGGCTACACCTTC. The chain joins TRBV28 to TRBJ1-2; D is perhaps TRBD1 (5 bases). Germline CDR1 and CDR2: MDHEN and SYDVKM. This CDR3 is built from 15 residues. V was pared by 6 bases and J by 3 bases, with 17 bases between.

This clone was found a few times. The chain carries TRBV19 and TRBJ1-5; D is undetermined. Trimming cost V 2 bases and J 2 bases, with 7 bases left between them. Looked up from germline, CDR1 is LNHDA and CDR2 is SQIVND (reference sequence). The CDR3 spans 14 residues. CDR3 DNA sequence: TGTGCCAGTAGTATAATAACAGGCAATCAGCCCCAGCATTTT. It encodes CASSIITGNQPQHF.

The chain combines TRBV11-2 with TRBJ1-5; D uncertain. This CDR3 has 14 residues. The germline CDR1 and CDR2 sequences are SGHAT and FQNNGV. Between the trimmed V and J ends, which lost 2 bases and 0 bases, there was a span of 5 bases. The CDR3 protein is CASSLSNSNQPQHF. In DNA form, the CDR3 reads TGTGCCAGCAGCTTAAGCAATAGCAATCAGCCCCAGCATTTT.

The J gene is TRBJ1-3, the V gene TRBV5-6; maybe TRBD1 (5 bases). Germline lookup yields CDR1 SGHDT and CDR2 YYEEEE. CDR3 length equals 14 residues. V lost 1 base and J lost 7, with 12 bases in between. The CDR3 loop reads CASSLRRGRNTIYF. CDR3 coding DNA: TGTGCCAGCAGCTTGAGGAGGGGTCGTAACACCATATATTTT.

This clone is a singleton in its sample. This chain connects TRBV10-3 to TRBJ2-3, with 8 positions matching TRBD1. The CDR3 is 18 amino acids. Unmatched junction bases numbered 16, after V lost 7 bases and J lost 1 base. Germline V gene data show CDR1 as ENHRY and CDR2 as SYGVKD. The CDR3 DNA reads TGTGCCATCACCGCAGACAGGGGACGAGTTAGTGGCACAGATACGCAGTATTTT. This codes for CAITADRGRVSGTDTQYF.

V usage is TRBV9 and J usage is TRBJ1-4; weak D call: TRBD1 (6 bases). CDR1 SGDLS and CDR2 YYNGEE come from the germline V gene. Trimming removed 4 bases at V and 7 bases at J, with 32 bases between. This CDR3 spans 20 amino acids. The CDR3 is CASSTTGSPYYLASREKLFF. The CDR3 bases are TGTGCCAGCAGCACAACAGGGAGCCCCTACTATCTGGCGAGTCGTGAAAAACTGTTTTTT.

The chain employs TRBV4-1 and TRBJ1-4; 8 nucleotides match TRBD1. Germline V gene sequence: CDR1 MGHRA, CDR2 YSYEKL. Unmatched junction bases numbered 4, after V lost 2 bases and J lost 5 bases. This CDR3 region has 15 residues. Here the CDR3 reads CASSQLGQANEKLFF. The CDR3, as DNA: TGCGCCAGCAGCCAACTGGGACAGGCAAATGAAAAACTGTTTTTT.

The rearrangement links TRBV20-1 to TRBJ1-2, with D possibly being TRBD1 (5 bases). The CDR3 runs 11 residues. Germline values: CDR1 DFQATT, CDR2 SNEGSKA (reference sequence). DNA for the CDR3: TGCAGGGGGCGGGGGGATTATGGCTACACCTTC. Translation gives CRGRGDYGYTF.

The chain recombines TRBV7-3 with TRBJ2-3; TRBD1 aligns across 7 bases. The trim removed 1 base at V and 6 bases at J, leaving 4 bases unmatched. In germline, CDR1 is SGHTA, CDR2 FQGTGA. This CDR3 spans 14 amino acids. The CDR3 DNA reads as TGTGCCAGCAGCTTAAAACAGGGGCCGGATACGCAGTATTTT. It codes for CASSLKQGPDTQYF.

The V gene is TRBV19, the J gene TRBJ1-1, with D possibly TRBD1 on 5 matching bases. CDR1 is LNHDA, CDR2 SQIVND, per germline (reference sequence). This CDR3 contains 16 residues. Trimming left V 7 bases short and J 1 base short, with 19 bases between. CDR3 coding DNA: TGTGCCAGTATCTCAAGATTAGGGGTAGAGAACACTGAAGCTTTCTTT. Translated, it gives CASISRLGVENTEAFF.

V and J are TRBV16 and TRBJ2-7; unclear D gene. The V end lost 4 bases, the J end lost 7 bases, and 8 bases lay between the germline ends. CDR1 is KGHSY and CDR2 is FQNENV in the germline V gene. CDR3 size: 11 residues. CDR3 region: CASSLSLEQYF. The CDR3 DNA sequence: TGTGCCAGCAGCCTATCTCTGGAGCAGTACTTC.

This clone has a handful of counts. The rearrangement joins TRBV5-5 to TRBJ2-7; D not resolved. Between the trimmed V and J ends, which lost 2 bases and 2 bases, there was a span of 8 bases. The germline CDR1 and CDR2 sequences are SGHKS and YYEKEE (reference sequence). The length of the CDR3 is 13 residues. The CDR3, as DNA: TGTGCCAGCAGCTTTAACTCTCCCTACGAGCAGTACTTC. The encoded protein is CASSFNSPYEQYF.

This clone has a handful of counts. The chain employs TRBV27 and TRBJ1-1; TRBD1 aligns across 9 bases. The CDR3 sequence is 15 residues long. Germline values: CDR1 MNHEY, CDR2 SMNVEV (reference sequence). The V and J ends lost 5 bases and 4 bases, in that order; junction bases with no gene match: 8. The CDR3 loop is CASSLGTGRATEAFF. The CDR3, as DNA: TGTGCCAGCAGTCTCGGGACAGGGAGGGCCACTGAAGCTTTCTTT.

The chain recombines TRBV19 with TRBJ1-5, with 7 bases identical to TRBD1. Germline-derived CDR1 and CDR2 are LNHDA and SQIVND (reference sequence). The CDR3 extends over 13 amino acids. V dropped 7 bases and J dropped 3; count of bases not matched to a gene: 3. The CDR3, as DNA: TGTGCCAGTAAAGGGGGCTACAATCAGCCCCAGCATTTT. It codes for CASKGGYNQPQHF. The full variable domain, in which reference TRBV19 and TRBJ1-5 provide the parts outside the CDR3, is DGGITQSPKYLFRKEGQNVTLSCEQNLNHDAMYWYRQDPGQGLRLIYYSQIVNDFQKGDIAEGYSVSREKKESFPLTVTSAQKNPTAFYLCASKGGYNQPQHFGDGTRLSIL.

This clone is a singleton in its sample. The chain couples TRBV5-8 to TRBJ1-1, with D uncertain. The CDR3 extends over 16 amino acids. Germline V gene sequence: CDR1 SGHTS, CDR2 YDEGEE. With 0 bases removed from V and 5 bases from J, the gap between germline ends came to 17 bases. CDR3 amino acids: CASSLAGNYRATEAFF. The CDR3 region has the DNA TGTGCCAGCAGCTTGGCCGGGAATTATCGGGCGACTGAAGCTTTCTTT.

V gene TRBV7-9 combines with J gene TRBJ2-5, with D tentatively TRBD1 (5 bases). The germline CDR1 and CDR2 sequences are SEHNR and FQNEAQ (reference sequence). V was clipped by 5 bases and J by 5 bases, with 9 bases between them. There are 12 residues in the CDR3. CDR3 sequence reads: CASSPGRETQYF. The CDR3, as DNA: TGTGCCAGCAGCCCAGGGCGTGAGACCCAGTACTTC.